Listed below are T cell receptor beta chains from one sample, sequenced in a study of blood T cell repertoires in COVID-19. Clones were read by immunoSEQ multiplex PCR, and TCRdb kept only the in-frame ones, dropping some. This table holds fewer than 150,000 clones, approximately 90% found once. Specimen: peripheral blood. The source is a woman of 80 years or more with acute or convalescent COVID-19. Both conserved end residues are part of each CDR3. A D gene is named only where the DNA matches it firmly. The size field is filled for only some rows; it gives once, few, many or a size class.

j_call: TRBJ1-4; clone_size: NA; d_call: TRBD1; v_call: TRBV5-5; cdr3_nt: TGTGCCAGCAGCAAGCGGACAGGGGACGAAAAACTGTTTTTT; cdr3_aa: CASSKRTGDEKLFF
j_call: TRBJ1-4; clone_size: NA; d_call: NA; v_call: TRBV6-5; cdr3_nt: TGTGCCAGCAGACCGCCCGGGGAAAAACTGTTTTTT; cdr3_aa: CASRPPGEKLFF
j_call: TRBJ1-3; clone_size: NA; d_call: NA; v_call: TRBV7-9; cdr3_nt: TGTGCCAGCAGCGAGGGAAACTCTGGAAACACCATATATTTT; cdr3_aa: CASSEGNSGNTIYF
j_call: TRBJ1-1; clone_size: NA; d_call: TRBD1; v_call: TRBV13; cdr3_nt: TGTGCCAGCAGCTTAGGTAGGGGGCTCACTGAAGCTTTCTTT; cdr3_aa: CASSLGRGLTEAFF
j_call: TRBJ1-4; clone_size: NA; d_call: TRBD1; v_call: TRBV7-2; cdr3_nt: TGTGCCAGCAGAAGGACAGGGAGTAATGAAAAACTGTTTTTT; cdr3_aa: CASRRTGSNEKLFF
j_call: TRBJ1-6; clone_size: NA; d_call: NA; v_call: TRBV10-2; cdr3_nt: TGCGCCAGCAGTGAGCCGGGGGTAGGCTACTCGCTACCCCTCCACTTT; cdr3_aa: CASSEPGVGYSLPLHF
j_call: TRBJ2-1; clone_size: NA; d_call: NA; v_call: TRBV9; cdr3_nt: TGTGCCAGCAGCGGGCGGGACTCCTACAATGAGCAGTTCTTC; cdr3_aa: CASSGRDSYNEQFF
j_call: TRBJ1-1; clone_size: NA; d_call: NA; v_call: TRBV19; cdr3_nt: TGTGCCAGTAGTATGAAGAACAGGGTTGACACTGAAGCTTTCTTT; cdr3_aa: CASSMKNRVDTEAFF
j_call: TRBJ2-4; clone_size: NA; d_call: TRBD1; v_call: TRBV2; cdr3_nt: TGTGCCAGCAGTACAGGGGGTGCCAAAAACATTCAGTACTTC; cdr3_aa: CASSTGGAKNIQYF
j_call: TRBJ2-1; clone_size: NA; d_call: TRBD1; v_call: TRBV6-2/TRBV6-3; cdr3_nt: TGTGCCAGCAGTTACGTGTCAGGGGGTCATGAGCAGTTCTTC; cdr3_aa: CASSYVSGGHEQFF
j_call: TRBJ1-1; clone_size: once; d_call: NA; v_call: TRBV16; cdr3_nt: TGTGCCAGCAGCCAATCGCAGGGCGGCGGAGCTTTCTTT; cdr3_aa: CASSQSQGGGAFF
j_call: TRBJ1-2; clone_size: NA; d_call: TRBD1; v_call: TRBV15; cdr3_nt: TGTGCCACCAGCGGCGGGACAGGGTATAACTATGGCTACACCTTC; cdr3_aa: CATSGGTGYNYGYTF
j_call: TRBJ1-1; clone_size: once; d_call: NA; v_call: TRBV3-1/TRBV3-2; cdr3_nt: TGTGCCAGCAGCCCATACGAATCGAGCACTGAAGCTTTCTTT; cdr3_aa: CASSPYESSTEAFF
j_call: TRBJ1-1; clone_size: NA; d_call: NA; v_call: TRBV4-2; cdr3_nt: TGTGCCAGCAGCCAAGGTCAGGTGAACACTGAAGCTTTCTTT; cdr3_aa: CASSQGQVNTEAFF
j_call: TRBJ2-1; clone_size: few; d_call: TRBD1; v_call: TRBV24-1; cdr3_nt: TGTGCCACCAGTGATAGGGGCGCAGGGACAGGGACCAATGAGCAGTTCTTC; cdr3_aa: CATSDRGAGTGTNEQFF
j_call: TRBJ2-3; clone_size: once; d_call: TRBD2; v_call: TRBV5-1; cdr3_nt: TGCGCCAGCAGCCTAGCGGATTCGAGCACAGATACGCAGTATTTT; cdr3_aa: CASSLADSSTDTQYF
j_call: TRBJ2-2; clone_size: NA; d_call: TRBD1; v_call: TRBV2; cdr3_nt: TGTGCCAGCGAAGTCCAGGGGGCCGGGGAGCTGTTTTTT; cdr3_aa: CASEVQGAGELFF
j_call: TRBJ1-5; clone_size: NA; d_call: TRBD1; v_call: TRBV2; cdr3_nt: TGTGCCAGCAGCGCGACAGGGGCTTATCGGCCCCAGCATTTT; cdr3_aa: CASSATGAYRPQHF
j_call: TRBJ1-3; clone_size: NA; d_call: TRBD1; v_call: TRBV3-1/TRBV3-2; cdr3_nt: TGTGCCAGCAGCCACTTCGGGACAGGCTCTGGAAACACCATATATTTT; cdr3_aa: CASSHFGTGSGNTIYF
j_call: TRBJ2-5; clone_size: NA; d_call: TRBD2; v_call: TRBV5-1; cdr3_nt: TGCGCCAGCAGCGCCTTTTGGGCGGGGGGCAGGGAGACCCAGTACTTC; cdr3_aa: CASSAFWAGGRETQYF
j_call: TRBJ2-5; clone_size: once; d_call: NA; v_call: TRBV24-1; cdr3_nt: TGTGCCACCAGTGATTCCCGGGGAGAGACCCAGTACTTC; cdr3_aa: CATSDSRGETQYF
j_call: TRBJ1-3; clone_size: NA; d_call: TRBD1; v_call: TRBV3-1/TRBV3-2; cdr3_nt: TGTGCCAGCGGCTATAGACAGGGGACAGGAAACACCATATATTTT; cdr3_aa: CASGYRQGTGNTIYF
j_call: TRBJ1-5; clone_size: NA; d_call: NA; v_call: TRBV7-2; cdr3_nt: TGTGCCAGCAGCTTAACCGATCGGGGGCCCCAGCATTTT; cdr3_aa: CASSLTDRGPQHF
j_call: TRBJ1-6; clone_size: NA; d_call: NA; v_call: TRBV19; cdr3_nt: TGTGCCAGTAGACCATTGGGGGGGCCAGATAATTCACCCCTCCACTTT; cdr3_aa: CASRPLGGPDNSPLHF
j_call: TRBJ2-5; clone_size: NA; d_call: TRBD2; v_call: TRBV5-1; cdr3_nt: TGCGCCAGCAGCAAACCCTATAGCGGGCAAGAGACCCAGTACTTC; cdr3_aa: CASSKPYSGQETQYF
j_call: TRBJ1-1; clone_size: NA; d_call: NA; v_call: TRBV5-1; cdr3_nt: TGCGCCAGCAGCTTGGTGGAGGGCCAGAACACTGAAGCTTTCTTT; cdr3_aa: CASSLVEGQNTEAFF
j_call: TRBJ1-3; clone_size: NA; d_call: NA; v_call: TRBV5-4; cdr3_nt: TGTGCCAGCAGCTCTAGCTCTAGAAACACCATATATTTT; cdr3_aa: CASSSSSRNTIYF
j_call: TRBJ1-1; clone_size: NA; d_call: NA; v_call: TRBV18; cdr3_nt: TGTGCCAGCTCACCGGTGCGGCGGGGAACCACTGAAGCTTTCTTT; cdr3_aa: CASSPVRRGTTEAFF
j_call: TRBJ1-5; clone_size: few; d_call: NA; v_call: TRBV6-2/TRBV6-3; cdr3_nt: TGTGCCAGCAGTTACCAGCAGGCCGCGGGTCTTAGAAGCAATCAGCCCCAGCATTTT; cdr3_aa: CASSYQQAAGLRSNQPQHF
j_call: TRBJ1-2; clone_size: NA; d_call: NA; v_call: TRBV6-5; cdr3_nt: TGTGCCAGCGGAATTTGGGGGGCTAACTATGGCTACACCTTC; cdr3_aa: CASGIWGANYGYTF
j_call: TRBJ1-2; clone_size: once; d_call: NA; v_call: TRBV19; cdr3_nt: TGTGCCAGTAGGTCTCCCGGGACACAAGGTCGTCTTGGCTACACCTTC; cdr3_aa: CASRSPGTQGRLGYTF
j_call: TRBJ2-5; clone_size: NA; d_call: NA; v_call: TRBV5-4; cdr3_nt: TGTGCCAGCAGCTTTTCAAGGAAAGGAGGGGAGACCCAGTACTTC; cdr3_aa: CASSFSRKGGETQYF
j_call: TRBJ2-3; clone_size: NA; d_call: TRBD2; v_call: TRBV7-7; cdr3_nt: TGTGCTAGCAGCTTGGGACTAGGACGTGCAGATACGCAGTATTTT; cdr3_aa: CASSLGLGRADTQYF
j_call: TRBJ1-6; clone_size: NA; d_call: NA; v_call: TRBV18; cdr3_nt: TGTGCCAGCTCACCACGAGGACTCGAAAATTCACCCCTCCACTTT; cdr3_aa: CASSPRGLENSPLHF
j_call: TRBJ1-1; clone_size: NA; d_call: NA; v_call: TRBV5-1; cdr3_nt: TGCGCCAGCATAGAGGTCCCGAACACTGAAGCTTTCTTT; cdr3_aa: CASIEVPNTEAFF
j_call: TRBJ2-2; clone_size: NA; d_call: TRBD1; v_call: TRBV5-4; cdr3_nt: TGTGCCAGCAGCTGGGGACAGGACACCGGGGAGCTGTTTTTT; cdr3_aa: CASSWGQDTGELFF
j_call: TRBJ1-2; clone_size: NA; d_call: NA; v_call: TRBV28; cdr3_nt: TGTGCCAGCAGCTCCGTCCCTAACTATGGCTACACCTTC; cdr3_aa: CASSSVPNYGYTF
j_call: TRBJ2-2; clone_size: NA; d_call: TRBD1; v_call: TRBV2; cdr3_nt: TGTGCCAGCACCCGACAGGGTAACACCGGGGAGCTGTTTTTT; cdr3_aa: CASTRQGNTGELFF
j_call: TRBJ2-7; clone_size: NA; d_call: NA; v_call: TRBV30; cdr3_nt: TGTGCCTGGATCAGACCAGGGGGGTGGAACGAGCAGTACTTC; cdr3_aa: CAWIRPGGWNEQYF
j_call: TRBJ1-4; clone_size: NA; d_call: NA; v_call: TRBV7-9; cdr3_nt: TGTGCCAGCAGCTTCTCGGCAGCGAATGAAAAACTGTTTTTT; cdr3_aa: CASSFSAANEKLFF
j_call: TRBJ1-6; clone_size: NA; d_call: NA; v_call: TRBV6-1; cdr3_nt: TGTGCCAGCAGTGACAGGGGCCCTAGCTCCTATAATTCACCCCTCCACTTT; cdr3_aa: CASSDRGPSSYNSPLHF
j_call: TRBJ2-1; clone_size: NA; d_call: TRBD1; v_call: TRBV5-1; cdr3_nt: TGCGCCAGCAGCTTATCGACAGGGGGAGGTGAGCAGTTCTTC; cdr3_aa: CASSLSTGGGEQFF
j_call: TRBJ1-2; clone_size: NA; d_call: TRBD1; v_call: TRBV7-3; cdr3_nt: TGTGCCAGCAGCCCAGGGGCGCAGGGGGTCTATGGCTACACCTTC; cdr3_aa: CASSPGAQGVYGYTF
j_call: TRBJ1-2; clone_size: NA; d_call: NA; v_call: TRBV7-2; cdr3_nt: TGTGCCAGCAGTACTGCTATGAGCTACACCTTC; cdr3_aa: CASSTAMSYTF
j_call: TRBJ1-3; clone_size: once; d_call: NA; v_call: TRBV19; cdr3_nt: TGTGCCAGTAGTTCCCAGGTACCTGGAAACACCATATATTTT; cdr3_aa: CASSSQVPGNTIYF
j_call: TRBJ1-6; clone_size: once; d_call: NA; v_call: TRBV6-5; cdr3_nt: TGTGCCAGCAGGTCCCCCGGGGGGCAAAATTCACCCCTCCACTTT; cdr3_aa: CASRSPGGQNSPLHF
j_call: TRBJ2-1; clone_size: NA; d_call: NA; v_call: TRBV7-2; cdr3_nt: TGTGCCAGCAGCTTAGTTCAGGGGACATACAATGAGCAGTTCTTC; cdr3_aa: CASSLVQGTYNEQFF
j_call: TRBJ1-2; clone_size: NA; d_call: TRBD1; v_call: TRBV18; cdr3_nt: TGTGCCAGCTCACCGGGACAGGGTGAAGCTACTGGCTATGGCTACACCTTC; cdr3_aa: CASSPGQGEATGYGYTF
j_call: TRBJ1-6; clone_size: NA; d_call: NA; v_call: TRBV7-2; cdr3_nt: TGTGCCAGCAGCTTGGCGGGTAATTCACCCCTCCACTTT; cdr3_aa: CASSLAGNSPLHF
j_call: TRBJ2-3; clone_size: NA; d_call: NA; v_call: TRBV7-9; cdr3_nt: TGTGCCAGCAGCTTAGTGCAGGCAGCTGATACGCAGTATTTT; cdr3_aa: CASSLVQAADTQYF
j_call: TRBJ2-7; clone_size: few; d_call: TRBD1; v_call: TRBV18; cdr3_nt: TGTGCCAGCTCATACCAATCCGGGACAGGGATAACGGGCGAGCAGTACTTC; cdr3_aa: CASSYQSGTGITGEQYF
j_call: TRBJ2-7; clone_size: few; d_call: NA; v_call: TRBV5-1; cdr3_nt: TGCGCCAGCAGCTTGGCCGTGACAGGCCTCCCCTACGAGCAGTACTTC; cdr3_aa: CASSLAVTGLPYEQYF
j_call: TRBJ2-3; clone_size: NA; d_call: TRBD2; v_call: TRBV29-1; cdr3_nt: TGCAGCGTTGGAGCGGGGGGCACAGATACGCAGTATTTT; cdr3_aa: CSVGAGGTDTQYF
j_call: TRBJ1-1; clone_size: NA; d_call: TRBD1; v_call: TRBV5-1; cdr3_nt: TGCGCCAGCAGCCAGGACAGGGCCATTATGAACACTGAAGCTTTCTTT; cdr3_aa: CASSQDRAIMNTEAFF
j_call: TRBJ1-2; clone_size: few; d_call: NA; v_call: TRBV12-3/TRBV12-4; cdr3_nt: TGTGCCAGCAGTTTTGGGCCCAACTATGGCTACACCTTC; cdr3_aa: CASSFGPNYGYTF
j_call: TRBJ2-2; clone_size: NA; d_call: TRBD2; v_call: TRBV3-1/TRBV3-2; cdr3_nt: TGTGCCAGCAGCCCAAGCGGGGGGGCGAACACCGGGGAGCTGTTTTTT; cdr3_aa: CASSPSGGANTGELFF
j_call: TRBJ1-1; clone_size: NA; d_call: NA; v_call: TRBV6-5; cdr3_nt: TGTGCCAGCAGTTACTCGGGGGCCAACACTGAAGCTTTCTTT; cdr3_aa: CASSYSGANTEAFF